One sample yielded the 25 T cell receptor beta chains listed below, sequenced in a study of T cell clones after liver transplantation. Measured with immunoSEQ multiplex PCR; TCRdb has only the in-frame clones, and not every one. The table includes some 110,000 clones, about nine tenths detected once. This sample comprised CD4+ T cells from blood, obtained 12 months after liver transplant. These receptors came from a human patient who received a liver transplant. The T cells may come from the graft donor.

V is TRBV5-6 and J is TRBJ1-1; TRBD1 agrees at 12 bases. The CDR3 is 13 amino acids. Germline values: CDR1 SGHDT, CDR2 YYEEEE. The V gene end was trimmed by 8 bases and the J gene end by 5 bases; junction bases not matched to a gene: 4. The chain's CDR3 is CASRDRGRTEAFF. The CDR3 DNA reads TGTGCCAGTAGGGACAGGGGGCGGACTGAAGCTTTCTTT.

The table lists this clone with a count of one. This chain links TRBV5-1 with TRBJ2-1, with 12 bases identical to TRBD2. CDR1 and CDR2 from the germline V gene are SGHRS and YFSETQ. The CDR3 loop spans 17 amino acids. After removal of 0 bases from V and 9 bases from J, the junction contained 10 bases not matched to a gene. The CDR3 DNA sequence: TGCGCCAGCAGCTTGGGGGCTAGCGGGAGGGCCGTGGGTGAGCAGTTCTTC. Translating gives CASSLGASGRAVGEQFF.

The genes are TRBV4-2 and TRBJ1-4, with TRBD1 matching 9 bases. CDR3 size: 15 residues. V was clipped by 4 bases and J by 6 bases; unmatched bases: 6. The germline gives CDR1 LGHNA, CDR2 YNFKEQ. The CDR3 is CASSPMGQGDEKLFF. DNA of the CDR3: TGTGCCAGCAGCCCAATGGGACAGGGTGATGAAAAACTGTTTTTT.

The chain recombines TRBV18 with TRBJ2-7, with no clear D. The CDR3 covers 16 residues. Germline V lookup: CDR1 KGHSH, CDR2 LQKENI. Deletions cut 0 bases from V and 0 bases from J, with 12 bases between. CDR3: CASSPPLSTGSYEQYF. CDR3 DNA sequence: TGTGCCAGCTCACCACCCCTTAGCACGGGCTCCTACGAGCAGTACTTC.

The rearrangement joins TRBV5-6 to TRBJ2-7; D is undetermined. The CDR3 length is 14 residues. The V and J ends lost 1 base and 0 bases respectively, with 8 bases between them. Germline V lookup: CDR1 SGHDT, CDR2 YYEEEE. The CDR3 is CASSLRRSSYEQYF. In nucleotides, the CDR3 is TGTGCCAGCAGCTTGAGGCGGAGCTCCTACGAGCAGTACTTC.

The V call is TRBV1, the J call TRBJ2-3; the DNA was not used to check the table's D call, TRBD2. TRBV1 is a pseudogene locus. The CDR3 loop spans 18 amino acids. The CDR3 reads CTSSQTRTSGKDADTQYF. The CDR3 nucleotides read TGCACCAGCAGCCAGACCAGGACTAGCGGGAAGGACGCAGATACGCAGTATTTT.

The chain carries TRBV2 and TRBJ1-1; a weak D match, TRBD1 (5 bases). V lost 5 bases and J 2 bases, leaving 9 bases between the germline ends. Germline V gene sequence: CDR1 SNHLY, CDR2 FYNNEI. The CDR3 spans 13 residues. CDR3 nucleotide sequence: TGTGCCAGCAGTCGGGACTTAAACACTGAAGCTTTCTTT. Protein product: CASSRDLNTEAFF.

The genes are TRBV28 and TRBJ2-7, with D possibly matching TRBD2 (5 bases). This CDR3 contains 14 residues. CDR1 and CDR2 (germline): MDHEN, SYDVKM. Trimming took 2 bases from V and 4 from J, leaving 12 bases between them. Here the CDR3 DNA reads TGTGCCAGCAGTTTAATAGGACGGGATTACGAGCAGTACTTC. It is translated as CASSLIGRDYEQYF.

V gene TRBV7-2 combines with J gene TRBJ1-5, with 8 bases fitting TRBD1. The CDR3 sequence is 16 residues long. The germline V gene has CDR1 SGHTA and CDR2 FQGNSA. J gave up 6 bases and V 1 base, and 8 bases lay outside the gene matches. Here the CDR3 DNA reads TGTGCCAGCAGCTTAGGGCGCCAGGGGGCAACTCAGCCCCAGCATTTT. Translating gives CASSLGRQGATQPQHF.

The chain joins TRBV5-1 to TRBJ1-1, with D tentatively TRBD1 (5 bases). This CDR3 is built from 12 residues. V was cut by 2 bases and J by 5 bases, with 7 bases left in between. Germline CDR1 is SGHRS and CDR2 is YFSETQ. This chain's CDR3 is CASSFHRTEAFF. CDR3 sequence (DNA): TGCGCCAGCAGCTTTCACAGGACTGAAGCTTTCTTT.

This sequence joins TRBV19 and TRBJ1-4; D possibly corresponds to TRBD1 (5 bases). With 2 bases removed from V and 6 bases from J, the gap between germline ends came to 10 bases. CDR3 length equals 14 residues. Looked up from germline, CDR1 is LNHDA and CDR2 is SQIVND (reference sequence). CDR3 region: CASSIRQGDEKLFF. The CDR3 region has the DNA TGTGCCAGTAGTATACGTCAGGGCGATGAAAAACTGTTTTTT.

This clone was detected only a few times. The chain has TRBV18 and TRBJ1-3, with D uncertain. From germline, CDR1 is KGHSH and CDR2 LQKENI. The V end was cut by 4 bases, the J end by 1 base, with 5 bases between. The CDR3 length is 13 residues. CDR3 bases: TGTGCCAGCTCACAGATTTCTGGAAACACCATATATTTT. This encodes CASSQISGNTIYF.

This clone appeared a single time. CDR3 nucleotide sequence: TGCGCCAGCAGCTTGGGAGGTGCGAACACCGGGGAGCTGTTTTTT. This encodes CASSLGGANTGELFF. The chain recombines TRBV5-1 with TRBJ2-2; D is unclear. The CDR3 is 15 residues long. Trimming stripped 0 bases from V and 0 bases from J, with 6 bases between. In germline, CDR1 is SGHRS, CDR2 YFSETQ.

The chain joins TRBV9 to TRBJ2-7; no clear D. The CDR3 is 14 amino acids. V was shortened by 0 bases and J by 0 bases, with 7 bases between the two germline ends. Germline V lookup: CDR1 SGDLS, CDR2 YYNGEE. In DNA form, the CDR3 reads TGTGCCAGCAGCGTAGGTAGCAGCTCCTACGAGCAGTACTTC. Translated, it gives CASSVGSSSYEQYF.

This rearrangement joins TRBV7-2 to TRBJ2-2; 9 nucleotides align to TRBD2. The CDR3 runs 14 residues. Germline CDR1 reads SGHTA; CDR2 reads FQGNSA. Unmatched junction bases numbered 2, after V lost 9 bases and J lost 0 bases. The CDR3 nucleotides are TGTGCCAGTAGACTAGCGGCGAACACCGGGGAGCTGTTTTTT. Amino acid sequence: CASRLAANTGELFF.

This chain joins TRBV2 and TRBJ1-5; D unresolved. This CDR3 has 13 amino acids. Germline V CDR1 and CDR2: SNHLY, FYNNEI. V lost 6 bases, J lost 1 base, and 7 bases lay in between. The CDR3 coding sequence is TGTGCCAGCAGGACTGGAAGCAATCAGCCCCAGCATTTT. It translates to CASRTGSNQPQHF.

The chain combines TRBV28 with TRBJ1-2, with D unclear. The V and J ends lost 2 bases and 3 bases respectively, with 13 bases between them. From germline, CDR1 is MDHEN and CDR2 SYDVKM. The CDR3 contains 15 residues. CDR3 residues: CASSLMDRRYYGYTF. CDR3 DNA sequence: TGTGCCAGCAGTTTAATGGACCGCCGGTACTATGGCTACACCTTC.

In DNA, the CDR3 is TGTGCCAGCAGCCTCTTCGTAACCTACGAGCAGTACTTC. Residues: CASSLFVTYEQYF. This chain joins TRBV11-1 and TRBJ2-7; D not resolved. The germline V and J ends were trimmed by 5 bases and 2 bases, with 10 bases remaining between them. The CDR3 covers 13 residues. Germline V gene lookup returns CDR1 SGHAT and CDR2 FQDESV (reference sequence).

The chain joins TRBV2 to TRBJ2-2, with D unclear. The CDR3 contains 15 residues. The V gene's germline CDR1 is SNHLY and CDR2 FYNNEI. Trimming left V 4 bases short and J 6 bases short, with 15 bases between. The CDR3 DNA reads as TGTGCCAGCAGTGCCGAGACTGTCCGGTCCGGGGAGCTGTTTTTT. Residues: CASSAETVRSGELFF.

V is TRBV5-1 and J is TRBJ2-1, with a tentative D call TRBD2 (6 bases). CDR3 size: 15 residues. Trimming left V 0 bases short and J 7 bases short, with 14 bases between. Germline V gene sequence: CDR1 SGHRS, CDR2 YFSETQ. The CDR3 spells CASSLGPGEANEQFF. CDR3 bases: TGCGCCAGCAGCTTGGGTCCGGGAGAGGCAAATGAGCAGTTCTTC.

V gene TRBV19 combines with J gene TRBJ2-1; D gene ambiguous. The CDR3 extends over 11 amino acids. V gave up 7 bases and J gave up 9 bases, with 10 bases separating them. The germline CDR1 and CDR2 sequences are LNHDA and SQIVND (reference sequence). The CDR3 sequence: CASNLVGEQFF. The CDR3 bases are TGTGCCAGTAACTTAGTAGGTGAGCAGTTCTTC.

The chain employs TRBV2 and TRBJ2-7; TRBD1 agrees at 12 bases. Per germline, CDR1 SNHLY and CDR2 FYNNEI. Germline trimming cut 8 bases from V and 2 bases from J; bases unmatched to any gene: 4. The CDR3 has 14 amino acids. The CDR3 DNA reads TGTGCCAGCGTCAGGGACAGGGGGCCCTACGAGCAGTACTTC. This sequence encodes CASVRDRGPYEQYF.

The rearrangement joins TRBV11-3 to TRBJ1-4; D gene unclear. This CDR3 has 15 amino acids. V was cut by 4 bases and J by 7 bases, with 16 bases left in between. CDR1 is SGHNT and CDR2 is YENEEA in the germline V gene. CDR3 region: CASSSGPRVGEKLFF. The CDR3 region has the DNA TGTGCCAGCAGCTCCGGGCCAAGGGTGGGTGAAAAACTGTTTTTT.

Regarding this clone: The same CDR3 arises from other DNA sequences in this sample as well. The chain couples TRBV6-1 to TRBJ1-4; TRBD1 aligns across 7 bases. CDR1 is MNHNS, CDR2 SASEGT, per germline. Germline trimming cut 0 bases from V and 7 bases from J; bases unmatched to any gene: 5. The CDR3 is 15 amino acids. DNA of the CDR3: TGTGCCAGCAGTGAAGCGAGGGGGCAAGGTGAAAAACTGTTTTTT. Translating it yields CASSEARGQGEKLFF.

The chain has TRBV6-5 and TRBJ1-1; maybe TRBD1 (5 bases). V was cut by 4 bases and J by 6 bases, with 12 bases left in between. The CDR3 extends over 13 amino acids. Germline V lookup: CDR1 MNHEY, CDR2 SVGAGI. The DNA for the CDR3 is TGTGCCAGCAGTTCCGCGGGACGGGCTGAAGCTTTCTTT. Translation: CASSSAGRAEAFF.